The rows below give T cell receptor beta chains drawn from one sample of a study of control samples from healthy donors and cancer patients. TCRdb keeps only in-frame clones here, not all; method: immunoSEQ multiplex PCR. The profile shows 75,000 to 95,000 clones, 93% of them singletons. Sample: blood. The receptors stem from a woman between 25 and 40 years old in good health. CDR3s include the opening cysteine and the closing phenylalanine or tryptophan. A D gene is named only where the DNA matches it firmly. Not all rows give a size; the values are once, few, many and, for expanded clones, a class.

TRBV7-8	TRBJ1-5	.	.	TGTGCCAGCAGCCGAGGTAGAGCAAATCAGCCCCAGCATTTT	CASSRGRANQPQHF
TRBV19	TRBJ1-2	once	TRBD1	TGTGCCAGTAGTTCCCACCGCGGACAGGGGAACTATGGCTACACCTTC	CASSSHRGQGNYGYTF
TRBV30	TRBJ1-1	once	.	TGTGCCTGGGCCAAGGGTTGGAACACTGAAGCTTTCTTT	CAWAKGWNTEAFF
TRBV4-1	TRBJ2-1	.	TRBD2	TGCGCCAGCAGCCAAGATCGTGCTAGCGGGAGAGTTGAGCAGTTCTTC	CASSQDRASGRVEQFF
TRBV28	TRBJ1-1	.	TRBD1	TGTGCCACCGGGACAGGGTCGTATTCTGAAGCTTTCTTT	CATGTGSYSEAFF
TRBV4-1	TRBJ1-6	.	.	TGCGCCAGCAGCCGAGTACAGGGTAATAATTCACCCCTCCACTTT	CASSRVQGNNSPLHF
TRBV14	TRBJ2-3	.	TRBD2	TGTGCCAGCAGCCCTGGGGGAGGGTCCACAGATACGCAGTATTTT	CASSPGGGSTDTQYF
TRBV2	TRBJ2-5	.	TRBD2	TGTGCCAGCAGTAATGGACTAGCGGGGGCCAAAGAGACCCAGTACTTC	CASSNGLAGAKETQYF
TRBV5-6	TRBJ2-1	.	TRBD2	TGTGCCAGCAGCTTGGGGAGGACTAGTTACAATGAGCAGTTCTTC	CASSLGRTSYNEQFF
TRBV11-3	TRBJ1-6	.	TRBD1	TGTGCCAGCAGCCTACAGGGGAATTCACCCCTCCACTTT	CASSLQGNSPLHF
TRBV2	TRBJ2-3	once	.	TGTGCCAGCAGATGGGCTAGCACAGATACGCAGTATTTT	CASRWASTDTQYF
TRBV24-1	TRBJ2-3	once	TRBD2	TGTGCCACCAGCCCAGCGGGGTCCACAGATACGCAGTATTTT	CATSPAGSTDTQYF
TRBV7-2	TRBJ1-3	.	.	TGTGCCAGCAGCTACCACGGTCGTGGAAACACCATATATTTT	CASSYHGRGNTIYF